Given below is one TCR beta chain in context. This sample was taken from a study of PD-L1 blockade in urothelial cancer. CDR1 and CDR2 (germline): LGHNA, YNFKEQ. The CDR3 is 17 amino acids. V lost 1 base and J lost 4; bases outside the gene matches: 4. The data were produced by immunoSEQ multiplex PCR, yet TCRdb's version contains in-frame clones alone and is incomplete. Here the sample spans more than 80,000 clones, more than 75% being singletons. This sequence was found in a man in his 70s with urothelial cancer. The rearrangement joins TRBV4-2 to TRBJ2-2; the match to TRBD2 covers 12 bases. The sample in question was PBMCs, obtained around atezolizumab (anti-PD-L1) treatment. The CDR3 spells CASSQATSGRSTGELFF. The CDR3 nucleotides read TGTGCCAGCAGCCAAGCGACTAGCGGGAGATCCACCGGGGAGCTGTTTTTT.